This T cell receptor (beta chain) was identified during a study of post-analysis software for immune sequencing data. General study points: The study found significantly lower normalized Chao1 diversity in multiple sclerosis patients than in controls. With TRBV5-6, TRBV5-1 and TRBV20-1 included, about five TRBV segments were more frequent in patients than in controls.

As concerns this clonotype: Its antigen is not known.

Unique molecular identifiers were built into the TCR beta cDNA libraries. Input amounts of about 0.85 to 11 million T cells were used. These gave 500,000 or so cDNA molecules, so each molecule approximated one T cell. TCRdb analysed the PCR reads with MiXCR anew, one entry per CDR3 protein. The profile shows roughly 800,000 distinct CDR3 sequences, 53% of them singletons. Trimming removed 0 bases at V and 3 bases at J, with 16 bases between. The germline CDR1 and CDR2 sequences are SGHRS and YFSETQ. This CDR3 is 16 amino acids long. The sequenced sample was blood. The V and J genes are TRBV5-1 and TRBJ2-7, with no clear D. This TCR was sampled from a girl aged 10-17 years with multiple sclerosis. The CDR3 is CASSLAVGIADYEQYF. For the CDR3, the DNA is TGCGCCAGCAGCTTGGCCGTGGGGATTGCGGACTACGAGCAGTACTTC. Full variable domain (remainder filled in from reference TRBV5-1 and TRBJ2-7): KAGVTQTPRYLIKTRGQQVTLSCSPISGHRSVSWYQQTPGQGLQFLFEYFSETQRNKGNFPGRFSGRQFSNSRSEMNVSTLELGDSALYLCASSLAVGIADYEQYFGPGTRLTVT.